These 7 T cell receptor beta chains were sequenced from one sample in a study of OX40 agonist ivuxolimab in advanced cancers. The repertoire was sequenced with immunoSEQ multiplex PCR; TCRdb's copy has only in-frame clones and lacks some. The sample carries 85,000 to 130,000 clones, just over 90% recorded once. The material was CD4+ or CD8+ T cells sorted from blood, obtained in a trial of the OX40 agonist ivuxolimab. All receptors come from an adult with an advanced solid tumor such as melanoma, head and neck, liver or kidney cancer.

The chain recombines TRBV18 with TRBJ1-6; D possibly corresponds to TRBD1 (6 bases). Trimming took off 3 bases at V and 4 bases at J, with 13 bases between the two ends. The CDR3 contains 16 residues. Germline CDR1 KGHSH, CDR2 LQKENI. CDR3 DNA: TGTGCCAGCTCACCTGCGAAGGGGGGATATAATTCACCCCTCCACTTT. As protein: CASSPAKGGYNSPLHF.

The V call is TRBV28, the J call TRBJ1-2; TRBD1 is a possible D gene (6 bases). Germline V gives CDR1 MDHEN, CDR2 SYDVKM. This CDR3 is 13 amino acids long. V was cut by 3 bases and J by 6 bases, with 11 bases left in between. The CDR3 DNA is TGTGCCAGCAGTTTGGGGGGGCTGGATGGCTACACCTTC. Translated, it gives CASSLGGLDGYTF.

This clone has only a few counts. The rearrangement joins TRBV7-9 to TRBJ2-7, with 8 positions matching TRBD1. The CDR3 runs to 13 residues. V shed 4 bases and J 6 bases; nucleotides not matched to a gene: 5. Germline assignment: CDR1 SEHNR and CDR2 FQNEAQ (reference sequence). CDR3 residues: CASSWTGQTEQYF. Here the CDR3 DNA reads TGTGCCAGCAGCTGGACAGGGCAGACCGAGCAGTACTTC.

This chain uses TRBV28 with TRBJ2-3; D gene unclear. Germline V gene data show CDR1 as MDHEN and CDR2 as SYDVKM. The CDR3 spans 13 residues. V was clipped by 1 base and J by 0 bases, with 2 bases between them. The CDR3 region has the DNA TGTGCCAGCAGTTTATTGAGCACAGATACGCAGTATTTT. Its translation is CASSLLSTDTQYF.

This chain uses TRBV28 with TRBJ2-5; 8 bases map to TRBD2. Germline loops: CDR1 MDHEN, CDR2 SYDVKM. Trimming took 3 bases from V and 2 from J; bases not matched to a gene: 5. There are 15 residues in the CDR3. The CDR3: CASSFRAGGQETQYF. The CDR3 nucleotides read TGTGCCAGCAGTTTCAGGGCGGGGGGACAAGAGACCCAGTACTTC.

Worth noting for this clone: This sample also contains other DNA sequences that code for the same CDR3. The rearrangement uses TRBV28 and TRBJ1-4, with D unresolved. V was cut by 6 bases and J by 4 bases, with 6 bases left in between. This CDR3 comprises 12 residues. CDR1 and CDR2 (germline): MDHEN, SYDVKM. For the CDR3, the DNA is TGTGCCAGCAGAGGTGATAATGAAAAACTGTTTTTT. Its translation is CASRGDNEKLFF.

This CDR3 is CASSVQGLGNEQFF. The CDR3 DNA sequence: TGTGCCAGCAGCGTACAGGGCCTGGGGAATGAGCAGTTCTTC. This chain connects TRBV9 to TRBJ2-1; TRBD1 might be the D (5 bases). The CDR3 loop spans 14 amino acids. V lost 1 base, J lost 7 bases, and 12 bases lay in between. Per germline, CDR1 SGDLS and CDR2 YYNGEE.